The sample holds a few counts of the clone carrying this T cell receptor (delta chain). These data originate in a study of gamma-delta chains in newborns, infants, children. Study-wide context: Microbial exposure reportedly drives polyclonal innate γδ T cell expansion after birth.

V dropped 0 bases and J dropped 4 bases, with 14 bases sitting between them. The CDR3 extends over 15 amino acids. Germline loops: CDR1 GEAIGNYY, CDR2 EKD. With CATT, TCRdb re-called clones from the reads. Of 10,000 to 13,000 delta-chain clones detected, about 3.8% appear once; the ten largest clones hold around 8.6%. This receptor was taken from a child who was a newborn, infant or young child, either healthy, febrile or measles-vaccinated (not recorded which). The chain joins TRDV2 to TRDJ1; D uncertain. TCRdb records no J gene; here it was assigned by comparing the DNA to germline. Sequenced sample: blood. CDR3 nucleotide sequence: TGTGCCTGTGACACCGGCGGTGGGAACGGCGATAAACTCATCTTT. Translating it yields CACDTGGGNGDKLIF.